This entry is about one T cell receptor beta chain. A quantity of about 0.45 to 1 ug RNA underwent reverse transcription using random hexamers. Amplification of TCR beta CDR3 was carried out by immunoSEQ multiplex PCR, which covered 54 Vbeta and 13 Jbeta segments. TCRdb recomputed calls from the immunoSEQ multiplex PCR reads with MiXCR, one row per CDR3 protein. The sample includes more than 85,000 distinct CDR3 sequences, about 95% of them seen just once. This sample stems from a study of CD8 T cells in Susac syndrome. There are 15 residues in the CDR3. CDR1 SGHDT and CDR2 YYEEEE come from the germline V gene. Losses at the gene ends were 4 bases for V and 4 bases for J; bases not matched to a gene: 6.

The chain couples TRBV5-6 to TRBJ1-2, with 11 nucleotides matching TRBD1. Sequencing was performed on CD4+ T cells from PBMCs. The receptor comes from a human donor in good health. The CDR3 DNA sequence: TGTGCCAGCAGCCCAATTGGACAGGGGGCCTATGGCTACACCTTC. Translated, it gives CASSPIGQGAYGYTF. The full variable domain, rest sourced from reference TRBV5-6 and TRBJ1-2, is DAGVTQSPTHLIKTRGQQVTLRCSPKSGHDTVSWYQQALGQGPQFIFQYYEEEERQRGNFPDRFSGHQFPNYSSELNVNALLLGDSALYLCASSPIGQGAYGYTFGSGTRLTVV.